This T cell receptor beta chain was obtained from a study of T-cell reconstitution after alpha-beta-depleted transplantation in children. Study results and limitations: T cells produced anew were the main source of T-cell counts and diversity one year after transplant.

Per germline, CDR1 LNHNV and CDR2 YYDKDF (reference sequence). This CDR3 spans 15 amino acids. Deletions cut 3 bases from V and 5 bases from J, with 14 bases between. Using unique molecular identifiers, the investigators prepared the TCRbeta library. TCRdb independently ran MiXCR on the PCR reads; one entry per CDR3 protein. This table holds 750,000 to 950,000 distinct CDR3 sequences, roughly 15% found once. This clonotype was seen at least ten times. The target antigen is unknown. This clonotype was sampled from a male patient under 18 who had a stem cell transplant for acute lymphoblastic leukemia, so the T cells may come from the graft donor. The sample consisted of PBMCs, mostly from graft donor cells, taken 360 days after TCRalphabeta/CD19-depleted stem cell transplant. V usage is TRBV15 and J usage is TRBJ2-1; D is unresolved. Here the CDR3 reads CATSSPPLGNNEQFF. The CDR3 DNA reads as TGTGCCACCAGCAGTCCCCCCCTAGGAAACAATGAGCAGTTCTTC.